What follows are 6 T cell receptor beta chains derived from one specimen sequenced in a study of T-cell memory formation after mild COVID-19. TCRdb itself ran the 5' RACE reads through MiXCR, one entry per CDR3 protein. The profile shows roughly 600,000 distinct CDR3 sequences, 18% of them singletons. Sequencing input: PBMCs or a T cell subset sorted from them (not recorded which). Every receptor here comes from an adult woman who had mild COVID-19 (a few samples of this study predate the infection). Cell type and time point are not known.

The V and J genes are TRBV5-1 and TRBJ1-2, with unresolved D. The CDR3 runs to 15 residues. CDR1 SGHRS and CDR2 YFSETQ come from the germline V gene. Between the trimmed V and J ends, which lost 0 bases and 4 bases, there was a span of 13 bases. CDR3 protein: CASSLEIGEAYGYTF. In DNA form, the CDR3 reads TGCGCCAGCAGCTTGGAAATTGGGGAGGCCTATGGCTACACCTTC.

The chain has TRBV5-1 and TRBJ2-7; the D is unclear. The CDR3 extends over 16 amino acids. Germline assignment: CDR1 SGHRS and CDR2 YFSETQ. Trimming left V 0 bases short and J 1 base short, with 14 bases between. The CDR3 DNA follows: TGCGCCAGCAGCTTGGACGGTATCCGAGTATCCTACGAGCAGTACTTC. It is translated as CASSLDGIRVSYEQYF.

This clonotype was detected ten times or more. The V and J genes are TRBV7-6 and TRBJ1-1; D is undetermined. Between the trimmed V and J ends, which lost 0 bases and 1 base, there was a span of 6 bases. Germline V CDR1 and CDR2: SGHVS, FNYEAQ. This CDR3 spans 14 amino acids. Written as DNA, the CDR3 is TGTGCCAGCAGCTTAGCTGTAGCGAACACTGAAGCTTTCTTT. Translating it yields CASSLAVANTEAFF.

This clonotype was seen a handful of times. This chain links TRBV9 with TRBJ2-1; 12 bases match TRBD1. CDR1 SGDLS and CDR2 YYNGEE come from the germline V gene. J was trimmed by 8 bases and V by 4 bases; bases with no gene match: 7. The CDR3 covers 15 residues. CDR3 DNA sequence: TGTGCCAGCAGCCCTCAGGGACAGGGGGCACATGAGCAGTTCTTC. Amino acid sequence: CASSPQGQGAHEQFF.

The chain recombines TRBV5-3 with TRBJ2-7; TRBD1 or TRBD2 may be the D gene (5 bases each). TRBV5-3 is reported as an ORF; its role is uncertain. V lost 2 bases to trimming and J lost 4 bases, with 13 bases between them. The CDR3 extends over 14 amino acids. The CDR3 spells CARSLGDLFYEQYF. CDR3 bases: TGTGCCAGAAGCTTAGGGGACCTTTTTTACGAGCAGTACTTC.

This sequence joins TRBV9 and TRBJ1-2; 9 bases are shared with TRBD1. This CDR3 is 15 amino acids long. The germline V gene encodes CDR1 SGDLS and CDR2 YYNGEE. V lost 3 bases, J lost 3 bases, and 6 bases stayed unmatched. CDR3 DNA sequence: TGTGCCAGCAGCGCGGGACAGGGAGGGGACTATGGCTACACCTTC. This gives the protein CASSAGQGGDYGYTF.